This entry lists 21 T cell receptor beta chains sequenced from one sample in a study of cytomegalovirus exposure and HLA in healthy donors. Vbeta (60) and Jbeta (13) primers were used in the PCR. Using immunoSEQ multiplex PCR, the repertoire was profiled, and TCRdb retains in-frame clones only, with some absent. Seen in this sample are 20,000 to 25,000 clones; the ten most common clones hold 22%. The sample was PBMCs. The receptors derive from a man in his sixties in good health and CMV-seropositive.

This sequence joins TRBV7-9 and TRBJ2-1; TRBD2 matches at 11 bases. CDR3 length: 18 residues. Germline trimming cut 2 bases from V and 4 bases from J; bases unmatched to any gene: 10. Germline CDR1 reads SEHNR; CDR2 reads FQNEAQ (reference sequence). The CDR3 loop is CASSLTSGRGVGYNEQFF. The DNA for the CDR3 is TGTGCCAGCAGCTTAACTAGCGGGAGAGGCGTGGGGTACAATGAGCAGTTCTTC.

This sequence joins TRBV29-1 and TRBJ1-1, with 7 bases that match TRBD1. CDR3 size: 12 residues. Germline assignment: CDR1 SQVTM and CDR2 ANQGSEA. V shed 7 bases and J 5 bases; nucleotides not matched to a gene: 7. The CDR3 DNA sequence: TGCAGCGCCCACAGGGGAACAACTGAAGCTTTCTTT. Its translation: CSAHRGTTEAFF.

The chain combines TRBV27 with TRBJ2-1; D is possibly TRBD1 (5 bases). The CDR3 is made up of 13 amino acids. V lost 2 bases and J lost 4, with 6 bases in between. Germline V lookup: CDR1 MNHEY, CDR2 SMNVEV (reference sequence). The CDR3 DNA sequence: TGTGCCAGCAGTTTAAGGGGTTACAATGAGCAGTTCTTC. Translated, it gives CASSLRGYNEQFF.

The chain employs TRBV25-1 and TRBJ1-4; D not resolved. This CDR3 spans 13 amino acids. V lost 4 bases, J lost 8 bases, and 11 bases lay in between. The germline V gene has CDR1 MGHDK and CDR2 SYGVNS. CDR3 residues: CASSVRIQEKLFF. The CDR3 DNA sequence: TGTGCCAGCAGTGTGAGAATCCAAGAAAAACTGTTTTTT.

The rearrangement links TRBV29-1 to TRBJ2-6; 11 positions agree with TRBD2. The CDR3 sequence is 15 residues long. The J segment lost 0 bases and the V segment lost 6 bases, leaving 1 base of the junction unmatched. The V gene's germline CDR1 is SQVTM and CDR2 ANQGSEA. The CDR3 DNA reads TGCAGCGTACTAGCGGGAGTCTCTGGGGCCAACGTCCTGACTTTC. Its translation: CSVLAGVSGANVLTF.

J is TRBJ2-7 and V is TRBV6-1; 8 bases fit TRBD2. The germline gives CDR1 MNHNS, CDR2 SASEGT. V was clipped by 2 bases and J by 4 bases; unmatched bases: 4. This CDR3 spans 14 amino acids. The CDR3 DNA reads as TGTGCCAGCAGTGAACTAGCGGGCCCTTACGAGCAGTACTTC. Translated, it gives CASSELAGPYEQYF.

This rearrangement joins TRBV19 to TRBJ1-1; 9 bases map to TRBD1. V gave up 6 bases and J gave up 1 base; unmatched junction bases: 9. Germline assignment: CDR1 LNHDA and CDR2 SQIVND (reference sequence). This CDR3 region has 16 residues. CDR3 protein: CASSYGTGIQNTEAFF. DNA for the CDR3: TGTGCCAGTAGCTATGGGACAGGGATACAGAACACTGAAGCTTTCTTT.

V and J are TRBV28 and TRBJ2-3; D is possibly TRBD1 (6 bases). V gave up 6 bases and J gave up 4 bases, with 11 bases separating them. The V gene's germline CDR1 is MDHEN and CDR2 SYDVKM. This CDR3 region has 13 residues. The CDR3: CASSLQGPDTQYF. The CDR3 nucleotides read TGTGCCAGCAGCCTACAGGGTCCAGATACGCAGTATTTT.

The chain recombines TRBV18 with TRBJ2-2, with a possible D match to TRBD2 (5 bases). CDR1 and CDR2 from the germline V gene are KGHSH and LQKENI. CDR3 size: 14 residues. V gave up 3 bases and J gave up 2 bases, with 7 bases separating them. The CDR3 nucleotides are TGTGCCAGCTCACCGAGGGTCAACACCGGGGAGCTGTTTTTT. Protein: CASSPRVNTGELFF.

CDR3 amino acids: CASAVGSGYGYTF. In nucleotides, the CDR3 is TGTGCCTCGGCTGTGGGGTCAGGGTATGGCTACACCTTC. The chain has TRBV30 and TRBJ1-2; tentatively, D is TRBD1 (5 bases). The germline gives CDR1 GTSNPN, CDR2 SVGIG (reference sequence). Trimming left V 7 bases short and J 5 bases short, with 17 bases between. This CDR3 contains 13 residues.

The genes are TRBV6-1 and TRBJ1-2; 7 nucleotides agree with TRBD1. J lost 2 bases, V lost 3 bases, and 0 bases had no gene match. The CDR3 runs 13 residues. Per the germline V gene, CDR1 is MNHNS and CDR2 is SASEGT. The CDR3 coding sequence is TGTGCCAGCAGTGAGGGACAGAACTATGGCTACACCTTC. Translated: CASSEGQNYGYTF.

The chain is built from TRBV6-5 and TRBJ1-2, with unresolved D. This CDR3 is built from 13 residues. Trimming took 2 bases from V and 6 from J, leaving 10 bases between them. Germline-derived CDR1 and CDR2 are MNHEY and SVGAGI. In DNA, the CDR3 is TGTGCCAGCAGTTACGGTGGGGAGGATGGCTACACCTTC. It specifies CASSYGGEDGYTF.

This chain connects TRBV29-1 to TRBJ1-5; the match to TRBD1 covers 8 bases. This CDR3 spans 15 amino acids. The trim removed 6 bases at V and 2 bases at J, leaving 9 bases unmatched. Per germline, CDR1 SQVTM and CDR2 ANQGSEA. The CDR3 DNA reads as TGCAGCGTAGAGACAGGGGCCGGGGGCAATCAGCCCCAGCATTTT. It encodes CSVETGAGGNQPQHF.

The genes are TRBV29-1 and TRBJ2-1; 7 nucleotides match TRBD1. The germline V gene has CDR1 SQVTM and CDR2 ANQGSEA. Trimming cost V 5 bases and J 3 bases; bases outside gene matches: 13. The CDR3 consists of 16 residues. CDR3 amino acids: CSVRSQGNRGYNEQFF. The CDR3 coding sequence is TGCAGCGTTCGATCTCAGGGGAACAGGGGCTACAATGAGCAGTTCTTC.

This chain uses TRBV6-5 with TRBJ1-2; D not resolved. V dropped 2 bases and J dropped 5 bases, with 12 bases sitting between them. CDR1 and CDR2 from the germline V gene are MNHEY and SVGAGI. This CDR3 is built from 14 residues. The CDR3 DNA reads as TGTGCCAGCAGTTACGGTGGAGGGCGGTATGGCTACACCTTC. Translation: CASSYGGGRYGYTF.

The genes are TRBV2 and TRBJ1-5; D remains ambiguous. CDR3 length equals 14 residues. Germline lookup yields CDR1 SNHLY and CDR2 FYNNEI. Trimming shortened V by 4 bases and J by 0 bases, and 7 bases separated the two germline ends. CDR3: CASSVEGSNQPQHF. The DNA for the CDR3 is TGTGCCAGCAGTGTGGAGGGTAGCAATCAGCCCCAGCATTTT.

The chain recombines TRBV28 with TRBJ2-7, with unresolved D. Trimming shortened V by 6 bases and J by 5 bases, and 17 bases separated the two germline ends. This CDR3 has 14 amino acids. The germline V gene has CDR1 MDHEN and CDR2 SYDVKM. In nucleotides, the CDR3 is TGTGCCAGCAGCCCCCTTAGTAAAATCCACGAGCAGTACTTC. This sequence encodes CASSPLSKIHEQYF.

The chain has TRBV5-1 and TRBJ1-5; TRBD1 might be the D (5 bases). V lost 3 bases to trimming and J lost 0 bases, with 16 bases between them. The CDR3 has 17 residues. CDR1 and CDR2 (germline): SGHRS, YFSETQ. This CDR3 reads CASSSGTSHYSNQPQHF. CDR3 nucleotide sequence: TGCGCCAGCAGCTCCGGGACTTCCCATTATAGCAATCAGCCCCAGCATTTT.

The genes are TRBV18 and TRBJ2-3; D is undetermined. The V end lost 6 bases, the J end lost 0 bases, and 4 bases lay between the germline ends. This CDR3 is built from 12 residues. Germline loops: CDR1 KGHSH, CDR2 LQKENI. DNA for the CDR3: TGTGCCAGCTCCCCGAGCACAGATACGCAGTATTTT. As protein: CASSPSTDTQYF.

The rearrangement joins TRBV29-1 to TRBJ2-7, with 14 bases lining up with TRBD2. This CDR3 comprises 17 residues. J lost 6 bases, V lost 0 bases, and 10 bases had no gene match. Germline V gives CDR1 SQVTM, CDR2 ANQGSEA. Here the CDR3 DNA reads TGCAGCGTTGAAGATACCAACTCGGGACTAGCGGGAGCCGAGCAGTACTTC. Translating gives CSVEDTNSGLAGAEQYF.

This chain uses TRBV5-1 with TRBJ2-3; TRBD1 agrees at 7 bases. This CDR3 has 13 residues. Germline CDR1 and CDR2: SGHRS and YFSETQ. After removal of 8 bases from V and 7 bases from J, the junction contained 10 bases not matched to a gene. Written as DNA, the CDR3 is TGCGCCAGTCAGACAGGGTCCTCCTATACGCAGTATTTT. Translating it yields CASQTGSSYTQYF.